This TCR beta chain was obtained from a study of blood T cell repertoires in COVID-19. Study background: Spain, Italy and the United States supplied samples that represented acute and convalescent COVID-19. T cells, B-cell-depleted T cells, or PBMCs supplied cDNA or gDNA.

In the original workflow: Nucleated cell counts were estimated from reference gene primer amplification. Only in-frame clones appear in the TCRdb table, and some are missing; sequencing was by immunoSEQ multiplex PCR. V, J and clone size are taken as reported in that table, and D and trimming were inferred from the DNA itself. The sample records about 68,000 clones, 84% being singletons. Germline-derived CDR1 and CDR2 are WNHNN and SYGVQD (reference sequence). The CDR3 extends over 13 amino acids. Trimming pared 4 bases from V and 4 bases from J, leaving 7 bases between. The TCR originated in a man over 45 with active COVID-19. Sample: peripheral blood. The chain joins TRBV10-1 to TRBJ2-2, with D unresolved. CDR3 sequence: CASSGASTGELFF. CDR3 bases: TGCGCCAGCAGTGGAGCTTCCACCGGGGAGCTGTTTTTT.